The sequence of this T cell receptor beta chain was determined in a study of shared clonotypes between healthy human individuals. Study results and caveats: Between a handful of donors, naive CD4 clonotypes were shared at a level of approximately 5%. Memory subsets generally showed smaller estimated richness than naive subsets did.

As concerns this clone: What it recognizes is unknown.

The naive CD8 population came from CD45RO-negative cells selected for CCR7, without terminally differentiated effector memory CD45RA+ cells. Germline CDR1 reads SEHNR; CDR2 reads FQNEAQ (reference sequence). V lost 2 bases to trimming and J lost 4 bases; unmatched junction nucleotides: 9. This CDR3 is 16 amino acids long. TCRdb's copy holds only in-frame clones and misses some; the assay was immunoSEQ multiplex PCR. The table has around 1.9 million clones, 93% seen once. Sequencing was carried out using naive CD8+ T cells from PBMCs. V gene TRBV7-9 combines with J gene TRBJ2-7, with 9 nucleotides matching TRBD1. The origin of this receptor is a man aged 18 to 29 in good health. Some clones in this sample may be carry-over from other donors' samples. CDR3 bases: TGTGCCAGCAGCTTAACGTCCGGGACAGGGTGGTACGAGCAGTACTTC. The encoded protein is CASSLTSGTGWYEQYF.